The next 2 T cell receptor beta chains were all read from a single sample in a study of blood T cell repertoires in COVID-19. Profiled with immunoSEQ multiplex PCR; TCRdb holds only in-frame clones, not every one. Altogether some 220,000 clones are present, about 90% being singletons, with the ten largest covering roughly 3.3%. The sequenced sample was PBMCs or T cells enriched from blood (not recorded which). Source of these receptors: a woman between 50 and 59 years old in a cohort exposed to, infected with or recovered from COVID-19 (not recorded which).

The chain's CDR3 is CASRDRGHSDEQFF. CDR3 nucleotides: TGTGCCAGCCGAGACAGGGGCCATTCAGATGAGCAGTTCTTC. The J gene is TRBJ2-1, the V gene TRBV6-5; 8 positions agree with TRBD1. V trimming: 8 bases; J trimming: 8 bases; junction bases outside the gene matches: 11. Germline V CDR1 and CDR2: MNHEY, SVGAGI. The CDR3 extends over 14 amino acids.

V gene TRBV18 combines with J gene TRBJ2-2, with TRBD1 matching over 9 bases. CDR1 and CDR2 from the germline V gene are KGHSH and LQKENI. The CDR3 is 14 amino acids. Trimming at V came to 3 bases and at J to 6 bases, leaving 2 bases not matched to a gene. CDR3 DNA sequence: TGTGCCAGCTCACCGAGACAGGGGGCCGGGGAGCTGTTTTTT. Encoded protein: CASSPRQGAGELFF.